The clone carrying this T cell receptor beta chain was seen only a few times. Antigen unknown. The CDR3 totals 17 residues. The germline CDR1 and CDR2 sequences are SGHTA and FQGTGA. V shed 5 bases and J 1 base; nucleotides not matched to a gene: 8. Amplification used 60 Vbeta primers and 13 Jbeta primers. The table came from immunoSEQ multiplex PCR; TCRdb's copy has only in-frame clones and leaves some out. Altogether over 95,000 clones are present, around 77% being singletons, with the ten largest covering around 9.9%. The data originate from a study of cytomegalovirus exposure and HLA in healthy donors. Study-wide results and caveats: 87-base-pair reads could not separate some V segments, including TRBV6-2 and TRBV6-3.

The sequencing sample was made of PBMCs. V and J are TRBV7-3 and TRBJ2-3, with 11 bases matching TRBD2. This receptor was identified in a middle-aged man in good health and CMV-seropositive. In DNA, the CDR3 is TGTGCCAGCAGCCAACGGACTAGCGGGCCTCGCACAGATACGCAGTATTTT. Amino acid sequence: CASSQRTSGPRTDTQYF.